The 20 T cell receptor beta chains listed next were all sequenced from one sample in a study of T cells after yellow fever vaccination. TCRdb called the 5' RACE reads again in MiXCR, with one record for every CDR3 protein. The profile shows some 600,000 distinct CDR3 sequences, approximately 13% of them singletons. This specimen was PBMCs, taken on the day of the yellow fever booster vaccination. The receptors derive from a man aged 25-45 years who received the YFV17D yellow fever vaccine.

This clonotype was detected a few times. The V call is TRBV5-4, the J call TRBJ2-2, with D possibly being TRBD2 (6 bases). This CDR3 is built from 16 residues. Trimming stripped 3 bases from V and 4 bases from J, with 16 bases between. CDR1 is SGHNT and CDR2 is YYREEE in the germline V gene (reference sequence). The DNA for the CDR3 is TGTGCCAGCAGCTCCTGGAGGGGAACGGGCACCGGGGAGCTGTTTTTT. Protein: CASSSWRGTGTGELFF.

The J gene is TRBJ2-1, the V gene TRBV20-1; TRBD2 aligns across 14 bases. V was pared by 6 bases and J by 5 bases, with 3 bases of the junction left unmatched. Looked up from germline, CDR1 is DFQATT and CDR2 is SNEGSKA (reference sequence). The CDR3 sequence is 14 residues long. DNA for the CDR3: TGCAGTGCCATGACTAGCGGGAGGGACAATGAGCAGTTCTTC. This gives the protein CSAMTSGRDNEQFF.

This clonotype was seen more than once but under ten times. The chain recombines TRBV20-1 with TRBJ1-1, with D hard to call. Germline V gene data show CDR1 as DFQATT and CDR2 as SNEGSKA (reference sequence). The length of the CDR3 is 14 residues. V was pared by 6 bases and J by 1 base, with 15 bases between. CDR3 protein: CSAPALWENTEAFF. In nucleotides, the CDR3 is TGCAGTGCCCCGGCCCTATGGGAGAACACTGAAGCTTTCTTT.

In this sample, this clonotype turned up a few times. This sequence joins TRBV19 and TRBJ1-1; 8 bases match TRBD1. Germline V lookup: CDR1 LNHDA, CDR2 SQIVND (reference sequence). J was trimmed by 5 bases and V by 5 bases; bases with no gene match: 4. The CDR3 has 13 residues. CDR3 sequence reads: CASSPTGGTEAFF. CDR3 in DNA: TGTGCCAGTAGTCCTACAGGGGGAACTGAAGCTTTCTTT.

This clonotype was seen a handful of times. The J gene is TRBJ2-3, the V gene TRBV15, with 8 nucleotides matching TRBD2. V shed 5 bases, J shed 6 bases, and the junction held 7 bases outside the gene matches. The CDR3 is 14 residues long. Germline V gives CDR1 LNHNV, CDR2 YYDKDF (reference sequence). Here the CDR3 reads CATSPRGGLDTQYF. CDR3 sequence (DNA): TGTGCCACCAGCCCCCGGGGGGGATTGGATACGCAGTATTTT.

V gene TRBV27 combines with J gene TRBJ2-7; 9 nucleotides align to TRBD2. Germline V lookup: CDR1 MNHEY, CDR2 SMNVEV (reference sequence). CDR3 length: 15 residues. V trimming: 4 bases; J trimming: 3 bases; junction bases outside the gene matches: 7. The CDR3 loop is CASSSGGLAVYEQYF. The CDR3 DNA reads as TGTGCCAGCAGTTCCGGGGGACTAGCCGTCTACGAGCAGTACTTC.

The gene calls are TRBV6-2 or TRBV6-3 and TRBJ2-2, with 10 bases lining up with TRBD2. Germline CDR1 reads MNHEY; CDR2 reads SVGEGT. The V segment lost 2 bases and the J segment 4 bases; nucleotides outside the gene matches: 10. The CDR3 consists of 18 residues. CDR3 DNA: TGTGCCAGCAGTTACGGGCCGGCTAGCGGGAGCCGCACCGGGGAGCTGTTTTTT. Residues: CASSYGPASGSRTGELFF.

In its sample, this clonotype was seen a few times. CDR3 coding DNA: TGTGCCAGCAGACAACAGGAGGGGCCCCAGCATTTT. Translated: CASRQQEGPQHF. This chain connects TRBV12-3 or TRBV12-4 to TRBJ1-5; possible D gene TRBD1, 5 bases. The CDR3 is made up of 12 amino acids. Trimming left V 6 bases short and J 9 bases short, with 12 bases between.

This clonotype was seen more than once but under ten times. This sequence joins TRBV15 and TRBJ2-7, with D possibly TRBD1 on 6 matching bases. Germline V gene lookup returns CDR1 LNHNV and CDR2 YYDKDF (reference sequence). CDR3 length equals 15 residues. Trimming took off 0 bases at V and 5 bases at J, with 14 bases between the two ends. Here the CDR3 DNA reads TGTGCCACCAGCAGAGAGTCAGGGGAAAGGAACGAGCAGTACTTC. Residues: CATSRESGERNEQYF.

The CDR3 sequence is CSASAEGQFF. The CDR3 DNA follows: TGCAGTGCTAGTGCAGAGGGGCAGTTCTTC. The chain combines TRBV20-1 with TRBJ2-1; maybe TRBD2 (5 bases). Trimming took off 3 bases at V and 12 bases at J, with 9 bases between the two ends. Germline CDR1 and CDR2: DFQATT and SNEGSKA (reference sequence). The CDR3 sequence is 10 residues long.

The chain uses TRBV19 and TRBJ2-4; possibly TRBD1 for D (5 bases). The CDR3 extends over 12 amino acids. With 10 bases removed from V and 6 bases from J, the gap between germline ends came to 13 bases. CDR1 and CDR2 from the germline V gene are LNHDA and SQIVND (reference sequence). The DNA of the CDR3 is TGTGCCACCTCCCAGGGTGGAAACATTCAGTACTTC. This translates into CATSQGGNIQYF.

J is TRBJ2-2 and V is TRBV7-9, with TRBD2 identical over 11 bases. Losses at the gene ends were 5 bases for V and 4 bases for J; bases not matched to a gene: 6. CDR1 is SEHNR and CDR2 is FQNEAQ in the germline V gene (reference sequence). The length of the CDR3 is 16 residues. The chain's CDR3 is CASSTRLAGPTGELFF. As DNA, the CDR3 is TGTGCCAGCAGCACCCGACTAGCGGGACCCACCGGGGAGCTGTTTTTT.

The chain joins TRBV4-3 to TRBJ2-2; no clear D gene. The CDR3 has 13 amino acids. CDR1 LGHNA and CDR2 YSLEER come from the germline V gene. The V end lost 0 bases, the J end lost 8 bases, and 7 bases lay between the germline ends. DNA of the CDR3: TGCGCCAGCAGCCAAGATCCCCTGGGGGAGCTGTTTTTT. Translating it yields CASSQDPLGELFF.

V gene TRBV18 combines with J gene TRBJ2-3, with D perhaps matching TRBD1 or TRBD2 (5 bases each). The CDR3 is made up of 14 amino acids. The germline V and J ends were trimmed by 3 bases and 6 bases, with 13 bases remaining between them. The V gene's germline CDR1 is KGHSH and CDR2 LQKENI. The CDR3 spells CASSPTRGGDTQYF. The CDR3 bases are TGTGCCAGCTCACCTACTAGGGGCGGCGATACGCAGTATTTT.

This clonotype was found a few times. The chain couples TRBV28 to TRBJ2-3, with D perhaps assigned TRBD1 or TRBD2 (5 bases each). CDR3 length: 16 amino acids. V was shortened by 6 bases and J by 7 bases, with 23 bases between the two germline ends. In germline, CDR1 is MDHEN, CDR2 SYDVKM. This chain's CDR3 is CASSSFYGGVGNTQYF. CDR3 DNA sequence: TGTGCCAGCAGCTCCTTTTATGGGGGAGTAGGGAATACGCAGTATTTT.

This clonotype was counted between two and nine times. This chain joins TRBV28 and TRBJ2-1, with TRBD2 matching over 8 bases. Looked up from germline, CDR1 is MDHEN and CDR2 is SYDVKM. The CDR3 contains 15 residues. Germline trimming cut 6 bases from V and 3 bases from J; bases unmatched to any gene: 7. CDR3 nucleotides: TGTGCCAGCAGCCGACGCCTAGCGGGCTACAATGAGCAGTTCTTC. Translated: CASSRRLAGYNEQFF.

This rearrangement joins TRBV12-3 or TRBV12-4 to TRBJ1-1; D may be TRBD1 (6 bases). V was pared by 5 bases and J by 11 bases, with 12 bases between. This CDR3 is 11 amino acids long. The DNA of the CDR3 is TGTGCCAGCAGTGTACAGGGAAAGGCTTTCTTT. Amino acid sequence: CASSVQGKAFF.

The chain is built from TRBV12-3 or TRBV12-4 and TRBJ2-2, with D possibly being TRBD1 or TRBD2 (6 bases each). Trimming removed 7 bases from V and 7 bases from J, with 22 bases in between. This CDR3 is built from 16 residues. The CDR3 sequence: CASMGWGPAGGGELFF. CDR3 coding DNA: TGTGCCAGCATGGGCTGGGGGCCCGCCGGGGGCGGGGAGCTGTTTTTT.

This rearrangement joins TRBV29-1 to TRBJ2-2; 7 nucleotides line up with TRBD2. V lost 7 bases, J lost 0 bases, and 8 bases stayed unmatched. There are 15 residues in the CDR3. Per germline, CDR1 SQVTM and CDR2 ANQGSEA. Here the CDR3 DNA reads TGCAGCGCCGTAACTAGCGCCGCGAACACCGGGGAGCTGTTTTTT. Its translation is CSAVTSAANTGELFF.

A few counts support this clonotype. The V gene is TRBV5-5, the J gene TRBJ1-4; maybe TRBD1 (5 bases). The V end lost 3 bases, the J end lost 7 bases, and 16 bases lay between the germline ends. Germline V gene data show CDR1 as SGHKS and CDR2 as YYEKEE (reference sequence). This CDR3 is built from 15 residues. As DNA, the CDR3 is TGTGCCAGCAGCTACGGACACCGTAGTCCTGAAAAACTGTTTTTT. This codes for CASSYGHRSPEKLFF.